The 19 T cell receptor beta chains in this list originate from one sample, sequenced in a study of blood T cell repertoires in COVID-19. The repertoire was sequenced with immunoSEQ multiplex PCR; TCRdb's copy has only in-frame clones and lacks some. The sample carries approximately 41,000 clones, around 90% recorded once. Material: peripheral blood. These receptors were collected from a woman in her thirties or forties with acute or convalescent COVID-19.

The CDR3 DNA sequence: TGTGCCAGCAGCCCCCGGGGGGGCATCAATGAGCAGTTCTTC. Translated: CASSPRGGINEQFF. The chain joins TRBV11-2 to TRBJ2-1; 8 bases line up with TRBD2. Germline V gene lookup returns CDR1 SGHAT and CDR2 FQNNGV. The CDR3 covers 14 residues. Germline trimming cut 5 bases from V and 6 bases from J; bases unmatched to any gene: 6. The whole variable domain, remainder taken from reference TRBV11-2 and TRBJ2-1, is EAGVAQSPRYKIIEKRQSVAFWCNPISGHATLYWYQQILGQGPKLLIQFQNNGVVDDSQLPKDRFSAERLKGVDSTLKIQPAKLEDSAVYLCASSPRGGINEQFFGPGTRLTVL.

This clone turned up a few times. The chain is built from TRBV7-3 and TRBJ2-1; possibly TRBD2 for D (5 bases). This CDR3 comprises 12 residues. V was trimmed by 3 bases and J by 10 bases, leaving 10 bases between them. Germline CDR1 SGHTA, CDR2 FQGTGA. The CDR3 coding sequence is TGTGCCAGCAGCTTCGAGGGCGGGGAGCAGTTCTTC. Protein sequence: CASSFEGGEQFF. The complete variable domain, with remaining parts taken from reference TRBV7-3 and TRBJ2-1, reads GAGVSQTPSNKVTEKGKYVELRCDPISGHTALYWYRQSLGQGPEFLIYFQGTGAADDSGLPNDRFFAVRPEGSVSTLKIQRTERGDSAVYLCASSFEGGEQFFGPGTRLTVL.

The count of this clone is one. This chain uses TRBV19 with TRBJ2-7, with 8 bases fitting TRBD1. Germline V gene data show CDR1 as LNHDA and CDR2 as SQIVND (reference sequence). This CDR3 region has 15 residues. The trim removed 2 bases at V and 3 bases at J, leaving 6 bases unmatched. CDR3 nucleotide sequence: TGTGCCAGTAGTATAACGGGACAGGACCTCTACGAGCAGTACTTC. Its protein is CASSITGQDLYEQYF. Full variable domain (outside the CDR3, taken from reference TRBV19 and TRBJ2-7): DGGITQSPKYLFRKEGQNVTLSCEQNLNHDAMYWYRQDPGQGLRLIYYSQIVNDFQKGDIAEGYSVSREKKESFPLTVTSAQKNPTAFYLCASSITGQDLYEQYFGPGTRLTVT.

CDR3 coding DNA: TGTGCCAGCAGCCAGGAGGGCTACACCTTC. Translated, it gives CASSQEGYTF. This chain uses TRBV3-1 (or the pseudogene TRBV3-2) with TRBJ1-2; D is undetermined. V lost 3 bases to trimming and J lost 8 bases, with 4 bases between them. The length of the CDR3 is 10 residues. In germline, CDR1 is LGHDT, CDR2 YNNKEL (reference sequence).

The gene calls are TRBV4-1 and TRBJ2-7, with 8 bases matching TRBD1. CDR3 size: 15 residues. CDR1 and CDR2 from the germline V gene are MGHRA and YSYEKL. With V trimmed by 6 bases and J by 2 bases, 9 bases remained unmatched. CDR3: CASRLSGTGPYEQYF. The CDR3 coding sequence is TGCGCCAGCAGACTCTCCGGGACAGGTCCCTACGAGCAGTACTTC.

The CDR3: CASRLGSGGTQETQYF. In DNA form, the CDR3 reads TGTGCCAGCAGGTTGGGCAGCGGGGGTACACAAGAGACCCAGTACTTC. The V gene is TRBV7-3, the J gene TRBJ2-5; 8 bases match TRBD2. CDR1 and CDR2 (germline): SGHTA, FQGTGA. V gave up 6 bases and J gave up 2 bases; unmatched junction bases: 11. The CDR3 extends over 16 amino acids.

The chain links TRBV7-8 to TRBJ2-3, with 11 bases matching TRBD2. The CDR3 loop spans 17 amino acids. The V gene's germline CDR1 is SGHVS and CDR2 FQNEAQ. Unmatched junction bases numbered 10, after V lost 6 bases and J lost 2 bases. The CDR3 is CASRFTGTSGFTDTQYF. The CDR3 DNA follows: TGTGCCAGCAGATTTACCGGGACTAGCGGCTTCACAGATACGCAGTATTTT.

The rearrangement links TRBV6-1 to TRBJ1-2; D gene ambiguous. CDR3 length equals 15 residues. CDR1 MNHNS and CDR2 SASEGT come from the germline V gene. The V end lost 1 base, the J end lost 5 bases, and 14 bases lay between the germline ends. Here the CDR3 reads CASSEVRGYWYGYTF. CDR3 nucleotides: TGTGCCAGCAGTGAAGTAAGAGGGTATTGGTATGGCTACACCTTC.

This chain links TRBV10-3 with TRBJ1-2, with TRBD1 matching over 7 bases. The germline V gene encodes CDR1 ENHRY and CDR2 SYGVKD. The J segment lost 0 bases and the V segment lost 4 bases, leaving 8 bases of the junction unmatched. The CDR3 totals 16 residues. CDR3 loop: CAISGGPGGSNYGYTF. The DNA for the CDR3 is TGTGCCATCAGTGGGGGTCCAGGGGGTTCTAACTATGGCTACACCTTC.

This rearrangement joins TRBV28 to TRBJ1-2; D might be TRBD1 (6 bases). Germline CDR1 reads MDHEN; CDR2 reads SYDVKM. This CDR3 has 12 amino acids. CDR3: CASEGDNYGYTF. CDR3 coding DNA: TGTGCAAGCGAGGGGGATAACTATGGCTACACCTTC.

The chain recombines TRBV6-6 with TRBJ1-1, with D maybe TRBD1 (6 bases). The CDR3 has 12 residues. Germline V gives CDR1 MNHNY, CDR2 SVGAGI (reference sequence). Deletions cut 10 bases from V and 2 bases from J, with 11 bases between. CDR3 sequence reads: CATKQGNTEAFF. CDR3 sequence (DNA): TGTGCCACAAAACAGGGTAACACTGAAGCTTTCTTT.

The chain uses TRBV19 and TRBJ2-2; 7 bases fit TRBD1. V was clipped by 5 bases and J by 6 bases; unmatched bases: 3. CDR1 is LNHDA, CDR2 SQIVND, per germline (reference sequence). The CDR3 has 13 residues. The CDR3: CASSRQGAGELFF. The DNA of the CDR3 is TGTGCCAGTAGTCGGCAGGGGGCCGGGGAGCTGTTTTTT.

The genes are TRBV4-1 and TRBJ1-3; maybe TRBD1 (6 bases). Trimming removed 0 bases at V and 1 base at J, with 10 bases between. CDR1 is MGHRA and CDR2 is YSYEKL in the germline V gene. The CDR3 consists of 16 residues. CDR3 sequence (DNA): TGCGCCAGCAGCCAAGAAGGGACAAATTCTGGAAACACCATATATTTT. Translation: CASSQEGTNSGNTIYF.

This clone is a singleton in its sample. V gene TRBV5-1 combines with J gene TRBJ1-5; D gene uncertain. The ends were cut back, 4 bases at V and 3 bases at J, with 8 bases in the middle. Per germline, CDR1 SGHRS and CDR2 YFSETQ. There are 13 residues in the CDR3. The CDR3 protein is CASSTASNQPQHF. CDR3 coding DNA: TGCGCCAGCAGCACTGCATCCAATCAGCCCCAGCATTTT. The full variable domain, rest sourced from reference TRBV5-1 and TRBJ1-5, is KAGVTQTPRYLIKTRGQQVTLSCSPISGHRSVSWYQQTPGQGLQFLFEYFSETQRNKGNFPGRFSGRQFSNSRSEMNVSTLELGDSALYLCASSTASNQPQHFGDGTRLSIL.

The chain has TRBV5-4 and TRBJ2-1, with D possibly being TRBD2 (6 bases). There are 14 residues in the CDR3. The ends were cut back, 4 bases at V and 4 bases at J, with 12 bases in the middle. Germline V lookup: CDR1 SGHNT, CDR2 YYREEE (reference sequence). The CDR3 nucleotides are TGTGCCAGCAGCCTAGGGACTGAATACAATGAGCAGTTCTTC. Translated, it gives CASSLGTEYNEQFF. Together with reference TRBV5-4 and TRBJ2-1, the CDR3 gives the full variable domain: ETGVTQSPTHLIKTRGQQVTLRCSSQSGHNTVSWYQQALGQGPQFIFQYYREEENGRGNFPPRFSGLQFPNYSSELNVNALELDDSALYLCASSLGTEYNEQFFGPGTRLTVL.

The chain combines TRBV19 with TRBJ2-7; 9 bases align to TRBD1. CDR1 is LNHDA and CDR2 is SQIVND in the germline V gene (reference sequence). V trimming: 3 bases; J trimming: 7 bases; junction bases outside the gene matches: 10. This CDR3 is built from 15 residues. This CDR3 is CASSIGDRALGEQYF. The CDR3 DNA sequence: TGTGCCAGTAGTATCGGGGACAGGGCCCTGGGAGAGCAGTACTTC.

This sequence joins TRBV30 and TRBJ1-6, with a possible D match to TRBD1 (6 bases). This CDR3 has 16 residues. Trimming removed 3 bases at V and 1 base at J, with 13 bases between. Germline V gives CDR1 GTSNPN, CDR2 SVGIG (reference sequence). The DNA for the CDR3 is TGTGCCTGGAGCGTGGACAGACAATCCTATAATTCACCCCTCCACTTT. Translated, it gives CAWSVDRQSYNSPLHF.

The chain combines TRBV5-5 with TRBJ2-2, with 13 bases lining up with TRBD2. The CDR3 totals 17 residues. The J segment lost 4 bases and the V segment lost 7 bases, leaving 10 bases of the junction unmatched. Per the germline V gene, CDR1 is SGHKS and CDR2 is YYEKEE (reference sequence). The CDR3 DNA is TGTGCCAGCGGGACAGGGGGACTAGCGGGGTTCACCGGGGAGCTGTTTTTT. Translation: CASGTGGLAGFTGELFF.

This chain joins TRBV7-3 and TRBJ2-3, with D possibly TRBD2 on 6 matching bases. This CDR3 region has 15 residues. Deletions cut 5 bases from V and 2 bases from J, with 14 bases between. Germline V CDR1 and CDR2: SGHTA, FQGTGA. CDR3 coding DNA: TGTGCCAGCAGCCGTACGGGACTCTACACAGATACGCAGTATTTT. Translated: CASSRTGLYTDTQYF.